Presented here are 7 T cell receptor beta chains from one specimen sequenced in a study of T cells in Graves' hyperthyroidism and ophthalmopathy. Amplification yielded TCR beta CDR3 regions, with RNA transcripts as the source. HTBI primers were the set used in a first-round RT-PCR of the TCR CDR3. TCRdb re-called the multiplex PCR reads through MiXCR, storing one row per CDR3 protein. The sample includes around 600,000 distinct CDR3 sequences, approximately 14% of them seen just once. Sequencing was carried out using blood. The receptors stem from a woman younger than 30 with Graves' ophthalmopathy.

In its sample, this clonotype was seen a few times. The chain employs TRBV5-1 and TRBJ1-5; the match to TRBD1 covers 9 bases. This CDR3 spans 16 amino acids. Per germline, CDR1 SGHRS and CDR2 YFSETQ. The trim removed 0 bases at V and 9 bases at J, leaving 10 bases unmatched. The CDR3 protein is CASSLVSRDRAAPQHF. CDR3 nucleotide sequence: TGCGCCAGCAGCTTGGTTTCCCGGGACAGGGCTGCGCCCCAGCATTTT.

This clonotype was counted ten times or more. Germline and junction disagree at one end, which may indicate a read error. The chain links TRBV18 to TRBJ1-1, with 8 positions matching TRBD1. CDR1 and CDR2 from the germline V gene are KGHSH and LQKENI. The CDR3 runs 13 residues. The DNA for the CDR3 is TGTGCCAGCTACCCCTCAGGGGGCACTAAAGCTTTCTTT. Translation gives CASYPSGGTKAFF.

This clonotype was seen ten or more times. One end of the junction fails to match germline, which may point to a read error. V usage is TRBV9 and J usage is TRBJ2-7; 11 bases line up with TRBD2. The CDR3 contains 14 residues. The germline CDR1 and CDR2 sequences are SGDLS and YYNGEE. CDR3 region: CASSVGLAAYEQYF. CDR3 coding DNA: TGCGCCAGCAGCGTGGGACTAGCGGCCTACGAGCAGTACTTC.

At least ten counts were recorded for this clonotype. The chain employs TRBV20-1 and TRBJ2-1; the match to TRBD2 covers 8 bases. Per germline, CDR1 DFQATT and CDR2 SNEGSKA (reference sequence). After removal of 5 bases from V and 3 bases from J, the junction contained 9 bases not matched to a gene. The CDR3 has 15 amino acids. CDR3 residues: CSARESGRGYNEQFF. The CDR3 coding sequence is TGCAGTGCTCGGGAAAGCGGGAGAGGCTACAATGAGCAGTTCTTC.

This clonotype occurred a few times. The chain recombines TRBV19 with TRBJ2-7, with 11 bases identical to TRBD1. Germline CDR1 and CDR2: LNHDA and SQIVND (reference sequence). Trimming at V came to 7 bases and at J to 5 bases, leaving 10 bases not matched to a gene. The CDR3 runs to 15 residues. The DNA for the CDR3 is TGTGCCAGTACCTTCCGGGGACAGGGGGTCAACGAGCAGTACTTC. It encodes CASTFRGQGVNEQYF.

This clonotype was seen repeatedly, ten times or more. The rearrangement links TRBV18 to TRBJ1-2; D remains unclear. The germline V gene has CDR1 KGHSH and CDR2 LQKENI. The CDR3 sequence is 15 residues long. Between the trimmed V and J ends, which lost 1 base and 0 bases, there was a span of 9 bases. CDR3 in DNA: TGTGCCAGCTCACCACAGGAACAGTCTAACTATGGCTACACCTTC. It encodes CASSPQEQSNYGYTF.

The chain recombines TRBV24-1 with TRBJ1-5, with D perhaps matching TRBD1 (6 bases). Per the germline V gene, CDR1 is KGHDR and CDR2 is SFDVKD. V was cut by 3 bases and J by 0 bases, with 11 bases left in between. The CDR3 runs to 16 residues. The chain's CDR3 is CATSDATGDSNQPQHF. CDR3 bases: TGTGCCACCAGTGATGCGACAGGAGATAGCAATCAGCCCCAGCATTTT.